The rows below give T cell receptor beta chains drawn from one sample of a study of CD4 T cells in relation to SARS-CoV-2 and coronaviruses. The method was immunoSEQ multiplex PCR; TCRdb's version includes in-frame clones alone and lacks a portion of them. Among approximately 22,000 clones, roughly 72% were seen once, and the ten largest hold about a sixth. Their specific antigens are unknown. Material: CD4+ T cells from PBMCs, cultured in vitro. These receptors were obtained from a human donor in good health. CDR3s include the opening cysteine and the closing phenylalanine or tryptophan. D genes are given only for firm matches. Some rows mark clone size as missing; the rest say once, few, many or name a class of expanded clone.

>TRBV19|TRBD1|TRBJ2-7|few
CASRGTGSSYEQYF
TGTGCCAGCCGAGGGACAGGGAGCTCCTACGAGCAGTACTTC
>TRBV16|TRBD1|TRBJ1-2|NA
CASSRAPTGDGYTF
TGTGCCAGCAGCCGCGCCCCGACAGGGGATGGCTACACCTTC
>TRBV6-6|NA|TRBJ2-7|NA
CASSYEARGTYEQYF
TGTGCCAGCAGTTACGAGGCCCGGGGTACCTACGAGCAGTACTTC
>TRBV29-1|NA|TRBJ1-2|NA
CSVEPRQGANSNYGYTF
TGCAGCGTCGAACCCCGCCAGGGCGCCAATTCTAACTATGGCTACACCTTC
>TRBV7-2|NA|TRBJ1-6|NA
CASSESRVGGSPLHF
TGTGCCAGCAGCGAAAGCAGGGTGGGGGGTTCACCCCTCCACTTT
>TRBV5-1|NA|TRBJ2-6|NA
CASSLGPTGANVLTF
TGCGCCAGCAGCTTGGGCCCCACTGGGGCCAACGTCCTGACTTTC
>TRBV4-1|NA|TRBJ1-1|NA
CASSQGTLRRMNTEAFF
TGCGCCAGCAGCCAAGGGACCCTCAGGAGGATGAACACTGAAGCTTTCTTT
>TRBV4-2|NA|TRBJ2-1|few
CASSDGGRGNEQFF
TGTGCCAGCAGCGACGGGGGCCGGGGCAATGAGCAGTTCTTC
>TRBV7-9|NA|TRBJ1-3|few
CASSVASGPSSGNTIYF
TGTGCCAGCAGCGTAGCTTCAGGCCCCAGCTCTGGAAACACCATATATTTT
>TRBV27|NA|TRBJ2-5|NA
CAGGGLLYQETQYF
TGTGCTGGGGGGGGCCTTTTGTACCAAGAGACCCAGTACTTC
>TRBV4-1|TRBD1|TRBJ1-5|NA
CASSQVGLQGFRGNQPQHF
TGCGCCAGCAGCCAAGTGGGGCTACAGGGGTTTAGGGGCAATCAGCCCCAGCATTTT
>TRBV27|NA|TRBJ1-4|few
CASSPSEVGEGEKLFF
TGTGCCAGCAGTCCGTCGGAAGTAGGGGAGGGCGAAAAACTGTTTTTT
>TRBV27|NA|TRBJ2-7|NA
CASSFKGPYEQYF
TGTGCCAGCAGTTTCAAGGGGCCCTACGAGCAGTACTTC
>TRBV11-2|NA|TRBJ1-2|once
CASSSRRENYGYTF
TGTGCCAGCAGTTCGCGCAGGGAGAACTATGGCTACACCTTC
>TRBV5-6|TRBD2|TRBJ2-3|NA
CASSLGTSPRLGQYF
TGTGCCAGCAGCTTGGGGACTAGCCCCCGACTCGGGCAGTATTTT
>TRBV30|NA|TRBJ1-2|NA
CAWSVQFNYGYTF
TGTGCCTGGAGTGTACAATTTAACTATGGCTACACCTTC
>TRBV6-2/TRBV6-3|TRBD2|TRBJ2-7|NA
CASSLTSGAYEQYF
TGTGCCAGCAGCTTGACTAGCGGAGCCTACGAGCAGTACTTC
>TRBV11-2|NA|TRBJ1-5|NA
CASSLDMVGQPQHF
TGTGCCAGCAGCTTAGATATGGTTGGTCAGCCCCAGCATTTT
>TRBV30|NA|TRBJ2-3|NA
CAWSIGSGGDRTQYF
TGTGCCTGGAGTATTGGTAGCGGAGGAGATCGTACGCAGTATTTT
>TRBV4-3|NA|TRBJ1-2|NA
CASSQDSANYGYTF
TGCGCCAGCAGCCAAGATTCAGCTAACTATGGCTACACCTTC
>TRBV9|NA|TRBJ1-2|NA
CASSVLGGYSYTF
TGTGCCAGCAGCGTATTGGGGGGTTATAGCTACACCTTC
>TRBV11-2|NA|TRBJ2-7|NA
CASSPLRLSRLYEQYF
TGTGCCAGCAGCCCCCTCCGCTTGTCTCGTCTTTACGAGCAGTACTTC
>TRBV5-5|NA|TRBJ2-7|NA
CASRPGGTSYEQYF
TGTGCCAGCAGGCCAGGGGGGACATCCTACGAGCAGTACTTC
>TRBV28|NA|TRBJ2-7|NA
CAISRQGTYEQYF
TGTGCCATTTCCCGCCAGGGGACCTACGAGCAGTACTTC
>TRBV30|NA|TRBJ2-1|NA
CAWSLGQSYNEQFF
TGTGCCTGGAGCCTTGGACAGTCCTACAATGAGCAGTTCTTC
>TRBV5-1|NA|TRBJ1-1|NA
CASSLALGNTEAFF
TGCGCCAGCAGCTTGGCCTTGGGGAACACTGAAGCTTTCTTT
>TRBV15|TRBD2|TRBJ2-3|NA
CATSGGLAGRTDTQYF
TGTGCCACCAGCGGGGGACTAGCGGGGAGGACAGATACGCAGTATTTT
>TRBV4-3|TRBD1|TRBJ2-2|NA
CASSRDRDNTGELFF
TGCGCCAGCAGCCGTGACAGGGACAACACCGGGGAGCTGTTTTTT
>TRBV5-1|NA|TRBJ2-1|NA
CASSLDRLGGVQFF
TGCGCCAGCAGCTTAGACAGATTAGGTGGAGTTCAGTTCTTC
>TRBV7-6|TRBD1|TRBJ2-6|NA
CASGIGQGTGANVLTF
TGTGCCAGCGGGATTGGACAGGGGACAGGGGCCAACGTCCTGACTTTC
>TRBV7-2|TRBD2|TRBJ2-4|NA
CASSSHGTSGSGIQRIQYF
TGTGCCAGCAGCTCGCATGGGACTAGCGGGAGCGGGATCCAACGCATTCAGTACTTC
>TRBV5-1|TRBD2|TRBJ2-1|NA
CASRAGVEDEQFF
TGCGCCAGCAGGGCGGGAGTGGAGGATGAGCAGTTCTTC
>TRBV27|NA|TRBJ1-1|NA
CASSLPPPGGVNTEAFF
TGTGCCAGCAGTTTACCGCCCCCGGGGGGCGTGAACACTGAAGCTTTCTTT